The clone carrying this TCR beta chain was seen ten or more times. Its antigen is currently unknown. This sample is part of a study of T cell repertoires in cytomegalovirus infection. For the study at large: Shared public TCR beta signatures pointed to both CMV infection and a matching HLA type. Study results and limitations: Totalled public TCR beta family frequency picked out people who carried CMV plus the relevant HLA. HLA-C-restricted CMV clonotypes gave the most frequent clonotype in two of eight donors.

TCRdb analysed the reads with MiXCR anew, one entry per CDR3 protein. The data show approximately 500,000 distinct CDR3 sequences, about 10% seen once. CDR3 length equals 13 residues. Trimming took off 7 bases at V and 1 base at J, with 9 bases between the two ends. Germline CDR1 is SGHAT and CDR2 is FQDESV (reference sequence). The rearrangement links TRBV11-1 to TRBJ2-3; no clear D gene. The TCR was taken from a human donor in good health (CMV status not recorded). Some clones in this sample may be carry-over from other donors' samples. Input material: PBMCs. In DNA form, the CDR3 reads TGTGCCAGCACCTTGAGAGGCACAGATACGCAGTATTTT. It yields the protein CASTLRGTDTQYF. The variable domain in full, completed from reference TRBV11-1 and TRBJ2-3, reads EAEVAQSPRYKITEKSQAVAFWCDPISGHATLYWYRQILGQGPELLVQFQDESVVDDSQLPKDRFSAERLKGVDSTLKIQPAELGDSAMYLCASTLRGTDTQYFGPGTRLTVL.